The 32 T cell receptor beta chains below come from one sample, sequenced in a study of siplizumab effects on memory and regulatory T cells. Clones were read by immunoSEQ multiplex PCR, and TCRdb kept only the in-frame ones, dropping some. The sample contains around 99,000 clones, approximately 90% of which appear only once. The sequencing sample was made of Tregs sorted from blood. The receptor source for this set is a human donor in good health.

The chain is built from TRBV19 and TRBJ1-5; D possibly corresponds to TRBD1 (5 bases). Trimming took 4 bases from V and 0 from J, leaving 7 bases between them. The CDR3 spans 14 residues. Germline CDR1 LNHDA, CDR2 SQIVND (reference sequence). This chain's CDR3 is CASSRGNSNQPQHF. The CDR3 DNA follows: TGTGCCAGTAGTAGGGGGAATAGCAATCAGCCCCAGCATTTT. The variable domain in full, completed from reference TRBV19 and TRBJ1-5, reads DGGITQSPKYLFRKEGQNVTLSCEQNLNHDAMYWYRQDPGQGLRLIYYSQIVNDFQKGDIAEGYSVSREKKESFPLTVTSAQKNPTAFYLCASSRGNSNQPQHFGDGTRLSIL.

The chain has TRBV2 and TRBJ1-1; TRBD1 aligns across 7 bases. V shed 7 bases, J shed 9 bases, and the junction held 14 bases outside the gene matches. Looked up from germline, CDR1 is SNHLY and CDR2 is FYNNEI. This CDR3 region has 14 residues. CDR3 in DNA: TGTGCCAGCACCTGGGGACAGCTAGACTTACAAGCTTTCTTT. Its translation: CASTWGQLDLQAFF.

The chain recombines TRBV6-5 with TRBJ2-7; possibly TRBD2 for D (5 bases). Germline assignment: CDR1 MNHEY and CDR2 SVGAGI. V was trimmed by 5 bases and J by 1 base, leaving 12 bases between them. The CDR3 sequence is 14 residues long. In nucleotides, the CDR3 is TGTGCCAGCAGTAGACTACCTGTTTCCTACGAGCAGTACTTC. It translates to CASSRLPVSYEQYF.

The rearrangement links TRBV6-6 to TRBJ2-7; no firm D call. With 6 bases removed from V and 0 bases from J, the gap between germline ends came to 12 bases. This CDR3 is built from 14 residues. CDR1 and CDR2 from the germline V gene are MNHNY and SVGAGI (reference sequence). The CDR3 sequence: CASRHSDSSYEQYF. CDR3 sequence (DNA): TGTGCCAGCAGGCACTCTGATAGCTCCTACGAGCAGTACTTC.

V and J are TRBV7-9 and TRBJ1-1, with D perhaps matching TRBD1 (5 bases). Germline V gene data show CDR1 as SEHNR and CDR2 as FQNEAQ (reference sequence). The CDR3 is 16 amino acids. Between the trimmed V and J ends, which lost 6 bases and 0 bases, there was a span of 17 bases. The CDR3 coding sequence is TGTGCCAGCAGACCCTCAGGGAAAGCAATGAACACTGAAGCTTTCTTT. Amino acid sequence: CASRPSGKAMNTEAFF.

J is TRBJ1-2 and V is TRBV27; 7 bases line up with TRBD1. The CDR3 consists of 15 residues. The V gene end was trimmed by 2 bases and the J gene end by 6 bases; junction bases not matched to a gene: 9. Germline V gene lookup returns CDR1 MNHEY and CDR2 SMNVEV (reference sequence). CDR3 sequence reads: CASSLRQGTVHGYTF. In DNA, the CDR3 is TGTGCCAGCAGTTTAAGACAGGGAACGGTTCATGGCTACACCTTC.

The chain combines TRBV7-6 with TRBJ2-3; D ambiguous. This CDR3 spans 12 amino acids. Germline V gene sequence: CDR1 SGHVS, CDR2 FNYEAQ. Trimming pared 1 base from V and 9 bases from J, leaving 8 bases between. The CDR3 loop reads CASSLVRETQYF. As DNA, the CDR3 is TGTGCCAGCAGCTTAGTTCGAGAGACGCAGTATTTT.

The chain joins TRBV2 to TRBJ1-1, with D tentatively TRBD1 (5 bases). Germline assignment: CDR1 SNHLY and CDR2 FYNNEI. The CDR3 has 14 amino acids. Trimming pared 10 bases from V and 6 bases from J, leaving 21 bases between. The CDR3 DNA is TGTGCCATGCTGGTGGGGGGTGTAGGAGCTGAAGCTTTCTTT. Translating gives CAMLVGGVGAEAFF.

V and J are TRBV14 and TRBJ1-2; D may be TRBD1 (6 bases). Germline CDR1 and CDR2: SGHDN and FVKESK. Trimming removed 2 bases at V and 3 bases at J, with 7 bases between. The length of the CDR3 is 13 residues. Here the CDR3 DNA reads TGTGCCAGCAGCCAAACAGGGCACTATGGCTACACCTTC. It codes for CASSQTGHYGYTF.

The rearrangement uses TRBV2 and TRBJ1-1; tentatively, D is TRBD1 (5 bases). Germline V CDR1 and CDR2: SNHLY, FYNNEI. Trimming removed 3 bases from V and 4 bases from J, with 12 bases in between. This CDR3 is 14 amino acids long. Here the CDR3 reads CASSDQGWVTEAFF. CDR3 coding DNA: TGTGCCAGCAGTGATCAGGGTTGGGTCACTGAAGCTTTCTTT.

The chain couples TRBV7-9 to TRBJ1-2; TRBD1 matches 7 bases. CDR1 is SEHNR and CDR2 is FQNEAQ in the germline V gene (reference sequence). The CDR3 runs 14 residues. V lost 2 bases, J lost 8 bases, and 8 bases stayed unmatched. The CDR3 DNA sequence: TGTGCCAGCAGCTTAACTACAGGGGTAGGAGGCTACACCTTC. The encoded protein is CASSLTTGVGGYTF.

The rearrangement links TRBV18 to TRBJ2-4; tentatively, D is TRBD2 (5 bases). The germline V gene encodes CDR1 KGHSH and CDR2 LQKENI. This CDR3 is built from 21 residues. Trimming pared 4 bases from V and 0 bases from J, leaving 28 bases between. The CDR3 protein is CASSRGPHSTNRLLAKNIQYF. In nucleotides, the CDR3 is TGTGCCAGCTCACGAGGGCCCCACAGCACCAACCGCCTACTAGCCAAAAACATTCAGTACTTC.

This clone has only one observation. The J gene is TRBJ1-1, the V gene TRBV2; D might be TRBD1 (5 bases). Germline assignment: CDR1 SNHLY and CDR2 FYNNEI. Trimming left V 6 bases short and J 1 base short, with 12 bases between. The CDR3 is made up of 14 amino acids. This CDR3 reads CASSRQITNTEAFF. In DNA, the CDR3 is TGTGCCAGCAGCCGACAGATTACGAACACTGAAGCTTTCTTT.

The chain employs TRBV6-1 and TRBJ1-4; possible D gene TRBD1, 5 bases. Germline CDR1 MNHNS, CDR2 SASEGT. This CDR3 contains 14 residues. Trimming took 6 bases from V and 3 from J, leaving 11 bases between them. As DNA, the CDR3 is TGTGCCAGCAGGGAGGGGTTGGCTAATGAAAAACTGTTTTTT. Residues: CASREGLANEKLFF.

This chain joins TRBV29-1 and TRBJ1-5; 8 nucleotides match TRBD1. Per the germline V gene, CDR1 is SQVTM and CDR2 is ANQGSEA. The length of the CDR3 is 13 residues. The V segment lost 4 bases and the J segment 6 bases; nucleotides outside the gene matches: 5. The CDR3: CSVVDRVGQPQHF. The CDR3 DNA follows: TGCAGCGTTGTGGACAGGGTAGGTCAGCCCCAGCATTTT.

The chain employs TRBV7-8 and TRBJ2-3; D remains unclear. Trimming took off 1 base at V and 4 bases at J, with 6 bases between the two ends. This CDR3 has 13 amino acids. CDR1 is SGHVS, CDR2 FQNEAQ, per germline. For the CDR3, the DNA is TGTGCCAGCAGCTTAGTACACTCAGATACGCAGTATTTT. It encodes CASSLVHSDTQYF.

This chain uses TRBV6-1 with TRBJ1-5, with D perhaps TRBD1 (5 bases). Trimming took off 4 bases at V and 7 bases at J, with 14 bases between the two ends. The CDR3 extends over 14 amino acids. The V gene's germline CDR1 is MNHNS and CDR2 SASEGT. The CDR3: CASSVQGRGQPQHF. Written as DNA, the CDR3 is TGTGCCAGCAGTGTGCAGGGACGCGGGCAGCCCCAGCATTTT.

This clone was seen just once. The DNA for the CDR3 is TGTGCCAGCAGCAGCCGGACTAGCGGGAGTGTTCCCTACGAGCAGTACTTC. Translation gives CASSSRTSGSVPYEQYF. The rearrangement uses TRBV7-9 and TRBJ2-7; TRBD2 aligns across 13 bases. CDR1 is SEHNR, CDR2 FQNEAQ, per germline (reference sequence). The CDR3 totals 17 residues. The ends lost 5 bases at V and 2 bases at J; junction bases unmatched: 9.

The V call is TRBV6-5, the J call TRBJ2-1, with TRBD2 identical over 8 bases. V trimming: 6 bases; J trimming: 2 bases; junction bases outside the gene matches: 6. The length of the CDR3 is 15 residues. Germline-derived CDR1 and CDR2 are MNHEY and SVGAGI. CDR3 residues: CASSPGGEAYNEQFF. CDR3 bases: TGTGCCAGCAGCCCCGGGGGGGAGGCCTACAATGAGCAGTTCTTC.

The V gene is TRBV19, the J gene TRBJ2-1; unclear D gene. With 2 bases removed from V and 0 bases from J, the gap between germline ends came to 14 bases. The CDR3 spans 17 residues. In germline, CDR1 is LNHDA, CDR2 SQIVND (reference sequence). This CDR3 is CASSIPLAASSYNEQFF. The CDR3 nucleotides read TGTGCCAGTAGTATACCTCTCGCGGCGAGCTCCTACAATGAGCAGTTCTTC.

The count of this clone is one. The V call is TRBV6-6, the J call TRBJ1-5, with TRBD1 as a possible D gene (5 bases). This CDR3 has 14 residues. Trimming stripped 5 bases from V and 4 bases from J, with 12 bases between. Germline V gene lookup returns CDR1 MNHNY and CDR2 SVGAGI (reference sequence). The CDR3 DNA follows: TGTGCCAGCAGTAGAGCCGGGGGGAATCAGCCCCAGCATTTT. It encodes CASSRAGGNQPQHF.

CDR3 DNA sequence: TGTGCCAGCAGTGATCGGGGGTACTACGAGCAGTACTTC. This sequence encodes CASSDRGYYEQYF. The rearrangement uses TRBV2 and TRBJ2-7; tentatively, D is TRBD2 (6 bases). V was clipped by 3 bases and J by 3 bases, with 9 bases between them. The CDR3 consists of 13 residues. CDR1 and CDR2 from the germline V gene are SNHLY and FYNNEI.

The chain recombines TRBV6-1 with TRBJ2-7; 10 bases agree with TRBD1. V lost 7 bases and J lost 4; bases outside the gene matches: 7. The CDR3 totals 14 residues. The V gene's germline CDR1 is MNHNS and CDR2 SASEGT. The DNA for the CDR3 is TGTGCCAGCAACCGACAGGGGGCGATTTACGAGCAGTACTTC. The encoded protein is CASNRQGAIYEQYF.

The V gene is TRBV18, the J gene TRBJ2-4, with 9 positions matching TRBD1. Germline-derived CDR1 and CDR2 are KGHSH and LQKENI. There are 17 residues in the CDR3. V trimming: 3 bases; J trimming: 1 base; junction bases outside the gene matches: 7. The CDR3 loop reads CASSPNGDRAAKNIQYF. The CDR3 DNA sequence: TGTGCCAGCTCACCCAACGGGGACAGGGCTGCCAAAAACATTCAGTACTTC.

This chain joins TRBV4-1 and TRBJ2-3; D tentatively reads TRBD1 or TRBD2 (5 bases each). This CDR3 has 16 amino acids. Trimming cost V 7 bases and J 0 bases, with 17 bases left between them. Germline CDR1 reads MGHRA; CDR2 reads YSYEKL. CDR3 in amino acids: CASTPGTARSTDTQYF. Here the CDR3 DNA reads TGCGCCAGCACACCGGGGACGGCGCGTAGCACAGATACGCAGTATTTT.

The table lists this clone with a count of one. The chain recombines TRBV6-5 with TRBJ1-2; D unclear. Trimming removed 5 bases from V and 0 bases from J, with 7 bases in between. Germline V CDR1 and CDR2: MNHEY, SVGAGI. The CDR3 consists of 13 residues. Here the CDR3 DNA reads TGTGCCAGCAGTCGGACGGCTAACTATGGCTACACCTTC. Its protein is CASSRTANYGYTF.

This clone was seen a few times. The V call is TRBV29-1, the J call TRBJ1-2; D is unclear. V was shortened by 7 bases and J by 3 bases, with 12 bases between the two germline ends. CDR1 is SQVTM and CDR2 is ANQGSEA in the germline V gene. The CDR3 loop spans 12 amino acids. CDR3 protein: CSATGRYYGYTF. CDR3 sequence (DNA): TGCAGCGCTACCGGACGGTACTATGGCTACACCTTC.

The gene calls are TRBV6-5 and TRBJ2-3; weak D call: TRBD2 (6 bases). Germline values: CDR1 MNHEY, CDR2 SVGAGI. V lost 0 bases and J 8 bases, leaving 15 bases between the germline ends. The CDR3 loop spans 15 amino acids. The CDR3 here is CASSYSAGIAATQYF. In DNA form, the CDR3 reads TGTGCCAGCAGTTACTCAGCAGGAATAGCGGCTACGCAGTATTTT.

The V gene is TRBV18, the J gene TRBJ1-1, with D possibly TRBD1 on 6 matching bases. Trimming cost V 0 bases and J 5 bases, with 16 bases left between them. CDR1 and CDR2 from the germline V gene are KGHSH and LQKENI. This CDR3 comprises 16 residues. Here the CDR3 DNA reads TGTGCCAGCTCACCACCTTCCGGGGGGGCAATTACTGAAGCTTTCTTT. This encodes CASSPPSGGAITEAFF. Looking up the rest from reference TRBV18 and TRBJ1-1 gives the full variable domain: NAGVMQNPRHLVRRRGQEARLRCSPMKGHSHVYWYRQLPEEGLKFMVYLQKENIIDESGMPKERFSAEFPKEGPSILRIQQVVRGDSAAYFCASSPPSGGAITEAFFGQGTRLTVV.

The rearrangement uses TRBV28 and TRBJ1-1, with 10 bases fitting TRBD1. Germline-derived CDR1 and CDR2 are MDHEN and SYDVKM. The CDR3 length is 16 residues. Losses at the gene ends were 2 bases for V and 4 bases for J; bases not matched to a gene: 7. Here the CDR3 reads CASSLGTGARSTEAFF. CDR3 DNA: TGTGCCAGCAGTTTAGGGACAGGGGCTAGAAGCACTGAAGCTTTCTTT.

Here the CDR3 reads CATSPSPGYNEQFF. In DNA, the CDR3 is TGTGCCACCAGCCCGAGCCCCGGTTACAATGAGCAGTTCTTC. This chain connects TRBV15 to TRBJ2-1, with D unresolved. The CDR3 is made up of 14 amino acids. V lost 5 bases and J lost 4, with 12 bases in between. CDR1 LNHNV and CDR2 YYDKDF come from the germline V gene (reference sequence).

The rearrangement links TRBV2 to TRBJ2-5; TRBD2 agrees at 9 bases. Germline assignment: CDR1 SNHLY and CDR2 FYNNEI. V trimming: 3 bases; J trimming: 5 bases; junction bases outside the gene matches: 13. CDR3 length: 17 residues. Here the CDR3 reads CASSEPGGGAKWETQYF. The CDR3 DNA sequence: TGTGCCAGCAGTGAGCCCGGCGGGGGGGCCAAGTGGGAGACCCAGTACTTC.